This T cell receptor (beta chain) was captured in a study of CD8 T cells in Susac syndrome. Turning to the study itself: Patients with Susac syndrome had blood drawn and were at that point therapy-naive, on corticosteroids, or on intravenous immunoglobulin alone.

In its sample, this clonotype was seen once. Its antigen is unknown. Random hexamers were used to reverse transcribe about 0.45 to 1 ug of RNA. Across 54 Vbeta and 13 Jbeta, TCR beta CDR3 was amplified with immunoSEQ multiplex PCR. TCRdb reprocessed the immunoSEQ multiplex PCR reads via MiXCR and lists one record per CDR3 protein. The sample records 150,000 to 200,000 distinct CDR3 sequences, 95% being singletons. The study's findings and limits: The TCR sequencing and HLA analysis in the study involved a relatively small number of individuals, as the study acknowledged.

Bulk CD8+ and CD4+ cells came from magnetic negative isolation; CD8+ TEMRA by FACS. Sequenced: CD8+ T cells from PBMCs. The receptor comes from a human donor with Susac syndrome.

DNA of the CDR3: TGTGCCAGCAGTTTTGTAGGGAACTATGGCTACACCTTC. Protein product: CASSFVGNYGYTF. The chain uses TRBV12-3 or TRBV12-4 and TRBJ1-2, with D unclear. The V and J ends lost 3 bases and 2 bases respectively, with 7 bases between them. The CDR3 runs 13 residues.